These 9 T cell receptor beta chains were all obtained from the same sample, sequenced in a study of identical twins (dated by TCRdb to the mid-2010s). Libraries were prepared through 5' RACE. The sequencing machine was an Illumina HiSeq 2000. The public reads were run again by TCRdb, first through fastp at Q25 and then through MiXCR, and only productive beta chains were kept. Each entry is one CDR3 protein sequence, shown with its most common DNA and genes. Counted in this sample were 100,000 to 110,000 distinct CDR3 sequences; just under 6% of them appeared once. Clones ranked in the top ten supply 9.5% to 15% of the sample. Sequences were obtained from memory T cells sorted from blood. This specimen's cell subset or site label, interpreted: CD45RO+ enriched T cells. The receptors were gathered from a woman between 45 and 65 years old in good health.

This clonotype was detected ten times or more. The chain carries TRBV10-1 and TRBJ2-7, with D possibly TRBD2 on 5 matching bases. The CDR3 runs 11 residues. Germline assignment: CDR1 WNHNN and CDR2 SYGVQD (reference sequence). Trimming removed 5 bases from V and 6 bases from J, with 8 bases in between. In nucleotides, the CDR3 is TGCGCCAGCAGTACTAGTGGCGAGCAGTACGTC. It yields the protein CASSTSGEQYV.

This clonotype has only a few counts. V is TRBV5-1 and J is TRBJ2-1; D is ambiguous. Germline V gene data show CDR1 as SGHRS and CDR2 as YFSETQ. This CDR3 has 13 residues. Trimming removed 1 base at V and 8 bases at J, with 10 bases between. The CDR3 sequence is CASSLSSYYEQFF. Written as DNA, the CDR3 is TGCGCCAGCAGCTTGTCGAGTTACTATGAGCAGTTCTTC.

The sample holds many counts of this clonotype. As DNA, the CDR3 is TGTGCCAGCAGTTTAAAAACCCTAGGAGCCGGGAGAGTCAATGAGCAGTTCTTC. Its protein product is CASSLKTLGAGRVNEQFF. The J gene is TRBJ2-1, the V gene TRBV12-3 or TRBV12-4; the D gene is possibly TRBD2 (6 bases). This CDR3 is built from 18 residues. The V end was cut by 2 bases, the J end by 6 bases, with 23 bases between.

The CDR3 sequence: CASSVQGVVTDTQYF. CDR3 coding DNA: TGTGCCAGCAGCGTACAGGGGGTTGTCACAGATACGCAGTATTTT. V gene TRBV9 combines with J gene TRBJ2-3, with 7 bases aligning to TRBD1. Germline V CDR1 and CDR2: SGDLS, YYNGEE. Germline trimming cut 1 base from V and 2 bases from J; bases unmatched to any gene: 4. The CDR3 contains 15 residues.

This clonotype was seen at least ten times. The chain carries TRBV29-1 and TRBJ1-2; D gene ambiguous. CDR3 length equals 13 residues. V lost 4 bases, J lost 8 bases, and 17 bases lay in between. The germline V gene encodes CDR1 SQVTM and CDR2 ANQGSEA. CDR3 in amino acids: CSVVRERYRGYTF. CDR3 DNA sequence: TGCAGCGTTGTACGGGAAAGATATAGAGGCTACACCTTC.

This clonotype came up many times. CDR3: CASSVAPVNEQFF. CDR3 in DNA: TGTGCCAGCAGCGTAGCTCCCGTGAATGAGCAGTTCTTC. The V call is TRBV9, the J call TRBJ2-1; D gene uncertain. CDR1 SGDLS and CDR2 YYNGEE come from the germline V gene. The V and J ends lost 0 bases and 7 bases respectively, with 8 bases between them. CDR3 length equals 13 residues. Combining the CDR3 with reference TRBV9 and TRBJ2-1 gives the whole variable domain DSGVTQTPKHLITATGQRVTLRCSPRSGDLSVYWYQQSLDQGLQFLIQYYNGEERAKGNILERFSAQQFPDLHSELNLSSLELGDSALYFCASSVAPVNEQFFGPGTRLTVL.

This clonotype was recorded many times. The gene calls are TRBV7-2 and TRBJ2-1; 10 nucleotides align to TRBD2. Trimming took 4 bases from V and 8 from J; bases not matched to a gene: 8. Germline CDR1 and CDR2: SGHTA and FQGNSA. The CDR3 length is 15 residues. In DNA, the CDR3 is TGTGCCAGCAGCTCGGAGGGGCTAGCGGGAGATGAGCAGTTCTTC. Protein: CASSSEGLAGDEQFF.

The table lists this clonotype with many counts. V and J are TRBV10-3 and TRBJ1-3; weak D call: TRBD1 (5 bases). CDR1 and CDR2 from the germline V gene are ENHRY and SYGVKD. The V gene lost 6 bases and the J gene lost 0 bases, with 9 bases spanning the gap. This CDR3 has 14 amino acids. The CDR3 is CAISGTDSGNTIYF. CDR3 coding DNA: TGTGCCATCAGCGGGACGGACTCTGGAAACACCATATATTTT.

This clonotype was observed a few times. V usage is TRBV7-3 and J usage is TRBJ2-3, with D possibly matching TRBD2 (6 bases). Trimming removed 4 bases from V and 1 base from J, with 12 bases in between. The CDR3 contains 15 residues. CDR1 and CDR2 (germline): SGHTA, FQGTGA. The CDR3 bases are TGTGCCAGCAGCTCCCCCGAGCGGGGCACAGATACGCAGTATTTT. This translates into CASSSPERGTDTQYF. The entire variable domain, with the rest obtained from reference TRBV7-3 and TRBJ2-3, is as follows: GAGVSQTPSNKVTEKGKYVELRCDPISGHTALYWYRQSLGQGPEFLIYFQGTGAADDSGLPNDRFFAVRPEGSVSTLKIQRTERGDSAVYLCASSSPERGTDTQYFGPGTRLTVL.